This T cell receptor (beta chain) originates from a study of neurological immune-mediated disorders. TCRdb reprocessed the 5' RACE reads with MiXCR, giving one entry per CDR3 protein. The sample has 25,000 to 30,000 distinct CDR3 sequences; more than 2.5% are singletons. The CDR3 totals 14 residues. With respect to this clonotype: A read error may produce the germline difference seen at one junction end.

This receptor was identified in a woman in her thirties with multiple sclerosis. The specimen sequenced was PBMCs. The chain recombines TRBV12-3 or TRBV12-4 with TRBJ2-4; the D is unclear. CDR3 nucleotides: TGTGCCAGCAGACCGGGCTTAACCAAAAAAATTCAGTACTTC. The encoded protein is CASRPGLTKKIQYF.